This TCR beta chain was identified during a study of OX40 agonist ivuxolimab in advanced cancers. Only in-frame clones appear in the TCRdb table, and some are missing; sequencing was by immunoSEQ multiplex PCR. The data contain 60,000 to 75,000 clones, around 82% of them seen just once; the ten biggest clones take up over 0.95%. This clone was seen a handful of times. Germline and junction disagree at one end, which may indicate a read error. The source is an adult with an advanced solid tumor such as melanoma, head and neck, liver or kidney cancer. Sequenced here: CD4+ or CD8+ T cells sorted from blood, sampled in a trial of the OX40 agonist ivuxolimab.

CDR3 sequence reads: CASRELATTGAQYF. In DNA form, the CDR3 reads TGTGCTAGCAGGGAGTTAGCGACCACCGGCGCGCAGTATTTT. This chain joins TRBV7-7 and TRBJ2-3; tentatively, D is TRBD1 or TRBD2 (5 bases each). This CDR3 has 14 amino acids. Germline V gives CDR1 SSHAT, CDR2 FNYEAQ (reference sequence).